This record looks at one T cell receptor beta chain sequence and its context. Its antigen target is currently unknown. This could be a read error, since a much larger clone is one nucleotide away. The junction shows trimming of 2 bases on V and 4 bases on J, plus 20 bases between the germline ends. Counted from cysteine to phenylalanine, this CDR3 has 17 amino acids. The only DNA kept is the CDR3, 51 bases in frame from the first base. The germline V gene provides CDR1 SGHVS and CDR2 FNYEAQ. The instrument was an Illumina MiSeq. TCRdb reprocessed the public reads (quality trimming at Q25 with fastp, clone calling with MiXCR) and kept in-frame beta chains. Here each entry gathers all rows of one CDR3 protein and keeps the most common genes and DNA. This sample is represented by tens of thousands of distinct CDR3 sequences; 21% of them were singletons. The ten top clones hold less than 2.5% of the sample.

The source of the sample is a study of lung T cells in sarcoidosis with Löfgren's syndrome (dated by TCRdb to the late 2010s). The study in broad terms: Sarcoidosis was characterized as a granulomatous, predominantly pulmonary disease marked by accumulation of CD4+ T cells in bronchoalveolar lavage fluid. The repertoire analyses centered on Lofgren's syndrome patients.

Study-wide conclusions, independent of this receptor: TRAV12-1 and TRBV2 CDR3 motifs were reported to be shared among multiple Löfgren's syndrome patients, suggesting public CD4+ TCR repertoires. TRAV12-1 and TRBV2 were reported as the most expanded V gene segments in Löfgren's syndrome patients compared with control subjects. Recognition of a sarcoidosis-associated antigen was only suggested, and the antigen itself remained putative and was not identified. When alphabeta pairing was analyzed, TRAV12-1 tended to pair preferentially with TRBV2, and the resulting paired TCRs displayed CDR3 homology.

The material sequenced was CD4+ T cells from PBMCs. The TCR sequence derives from a human donor with sarcoidosis (Löfgren's syndrome or another form), or a control subject (not recorded which). The V and J segments used are TRBV7-6 and TRBJ1-1; TRBD1 might be the D gene, on 5 matching bases. The DNA is as follows: TGTGCCAGCAGCTTATATCCAAGGGACCCCCGGACCACTGAAGCTTTCTTT. This codes for CASSLYPRDPRTTEAFF.